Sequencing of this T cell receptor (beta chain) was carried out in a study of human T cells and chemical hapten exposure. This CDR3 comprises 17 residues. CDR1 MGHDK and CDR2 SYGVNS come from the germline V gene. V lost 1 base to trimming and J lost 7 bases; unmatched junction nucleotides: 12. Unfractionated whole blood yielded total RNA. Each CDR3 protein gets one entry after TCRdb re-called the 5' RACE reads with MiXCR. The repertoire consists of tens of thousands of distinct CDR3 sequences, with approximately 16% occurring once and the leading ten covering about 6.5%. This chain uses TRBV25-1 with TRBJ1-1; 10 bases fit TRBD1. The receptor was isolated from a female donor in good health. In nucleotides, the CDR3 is TGTGCCAGCAGTGAATCAACCGCCGGGACAGGGGTTGGTGAAGCTTTCTTT. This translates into CASSESTAGTGVGEAFF. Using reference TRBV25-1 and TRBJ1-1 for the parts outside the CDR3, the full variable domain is EADIYQTPRYLVIGTGKKITLECSQTMGHDKMYWYQQDPGMELHLIHYSYGVNSTEKGDLSSESTVSRIRTEHFPLTLESARPSHTSQYLCASSESTAGTGVGEAFFGQGTRLTVV.